One TCR beta chain is described in this entry. The antigen remains unidentified. The data stem from a study of beta chain features in type 1 diabetes. The CDR3 runs to 18 residues. The V and J ends lost 3 bases and 1 base respectively, with 19 bases between them. CDR1 MGHRA and CDR2 YSYEKL come from the germline V gene. The authors reverse transcribed all of the isolated RNA, so sequencing captured expressed TCRB transcripts. The data were produced by immunoSEQ multiplex PCR, yet TCRdb's version contains in-frame clones alone and is incomplete. The sample carries about 270,000 clones, roughly an eighth recorded once. General observations from the study: Significant though moderate, a shortening of TCRB CDR3s appeared in all four CD4+ subsets of Type 1 diabetes patients.

The sample was naive CD4+ T cells from blood. This receptor was obtained from a man aged 25 to 40 with type 1 diabetes. The rearrangement uses TRBV4-1 and TRBJ2-1; weak D call: TRBD2 (6 bases). The CDR3 sequence: CASSQPGRGKMSYNEQFF. The CDR3 DNA sequence: TGCGCCAGCAGCCAGCCAGGCCGGGGGAAGATGTCCTACAATGAGCAGTTCTTC.